The 19 T cell receptor beta chains listed next were all sequenced from one sample in a study of T cells in Graves' hyperthyroidism and ophthalmopathy. Authors of the study amplified TCR beta CDR3 regions from RNA transcripts. A first-round RT-PCR of the TCR CDR3 used the HTBI primer set. Using its own MiXCR run on the multiplex PCR reads, TCRdb lists one record per CDR3 protein. The repertoire holds roughly 260,000 distinct CDR3 sequences, with approximately 14% as singletons. Sequencing input: blood. The receptors were sampled from a woman aged 40 to 50 with Graves' hyperthyroidism that later progressed to Graves' ophthalmopathy.

This clonotype has more than one count but fewer than ten. Here the CDR3 reads CATSGLGVGTDTQYF. CDR3 DNA sequence: TGTGCCACCAGTGGCTTAGGGGTGGGGACAGATACGCAGTATTTT. This sequence joins TRBV24-1 and TRBJ2-3; TRBD1 might be the D (5 bases). With 5 bases removed from V and 3 bases from J, the gap between germline ends came to 14 bases. Germline CDR1 KGHDR, CDR2 SFDVKD. The CDR3 runs 15 residues.

This clonotype was seen many times. J is TRBJ2-7 and V is TRBV29-1; no clear D. Germline V gene sequence: CDR1 SQVTM, CDR2 ANQGSEA. V lost 4 bases to trimming and J lost 4 bases, with 8 bases between them. The CDR3 has 11 residues. In DNA, the CDR3 is TGCAGCGTTGGAACGGCTTACGAGCAGTACTTC. Translated, it gives CSVGTAYEQYF.

This clonotype appeared a few times. The gene calls are TRBV18 and TRBJ2-5; perhaps D is TRBD1 or TRBD2 (5 bases each). Trimming shortened V by 3 bases and J by 3 bases, and 11 bases separated the two germline ends. Germline CDR1 KGHSH, CDR2 LQKENI. This CDR3 contains 14 residues. CDR3 DNA: TGTGCCAGCTCACCGGCAGGGCGGGAAGAGACCCAGTACTTC. Translating gives CASSPAGREETQYF.

V and J are TRBV2 and TRBJ2-5; maybe TRBD1 (5 bases). Germline CDR1 reads SNHLY; CDR2 reads FYNNEI. V was pared by 6 bases and J by 1 base, with 12 bases between. The CDR3 totals 14 residues. The CDR3 is CASSLRGGQETQYF. CDR3 in DNA: TGTGCCAGCAGCTTAAGGGGCGGCCAAGAGACCCAGTACTTC.

This clonotype has a count of ten or more. This chain uses TRBV28 with TRBJ2-3; 8 bases line up with TRBD2. With V trimmed by 3 bases and J by 4 bases, 6 bases remained unmatched. Germline V lookup: CDR1 MDHEN, CDR2 SYDVKM. The CDR3 has 15 amino acids. Here the CDR3 DNA reads TGTGCCAGCAGTTTGGCAGCGGGAGTATCAGATACGCAGTATTTT. It encodes CASSLAAGVSDTQYF.

The chain couples TRBV13 to TRBJ2-5; D call uncertain. The CDR3 loop spans 13 amino acids. Trimming left V 5 bases short and J 5 bases short, with 12 bases between. Germline V gives CDR1 PRHDT, CDR2 FYEKMQ (reference sequence). The CDR3 DNA sequence: TGTGCCAGCAGCCAGTTCGACCGGGAGACCCAGTACTTC. Its protein product is CASSQFDRETQYF.

This chain joins TRBV7-2 and TRBJ2-7; 7 nucleotides align to TRBD2. This CDR3 is built from 13 residues. The trim removed 6 bases at V and 2 bases at J, leaving 4 bases unmatched. Germline V CDR1 and CDR2: SGHTA, FQGNSA. CDR3 sequence (DNA): TGTGCCAGCAGAGCGGGACTACCCTACGAGCAGTACTTC. As protein: CASRAGLPYEQYF. The complete variable domain, with remaining parts taken from reference TRBV7-2 and TRBJ2-7, reads GAGVSQSPSNKVTEKGKDVELRCDPISGHTALYWYRQSLGQGLEFLIYFQGNSAPDKSGLPSDRFSAERTGGSVSTLTIQRTQQEDSAVYLCASRAGLPYEQYFGPGTRLTVT.

This clonotype was found many times. The chain uses TRBV6-1 and TRBJ2-1, with 10 bases identical to TRBD2. This CDR3 spans 15 amino acids. Germline values: CDR1 MNHNS, CDR2 SASEGT. V trimming: 6 bases; J trimming: 7 bases; junction bases outside the gene matches: 9. The CDR3 is CASSLGASGRNEQFF. The DNA of the CDR3 is TGTGCCAGCAGCCTGGGGGCTAGCGGGAGAAATGAGCAGTTCTTC.

This clonotype was detected ten times or more. The CDR3: CASSLKRFGGGPTEQFF. Here the CDR3 DNA reads TGTGCCAGCAGTTTAAAAAGGTTTGGGGGAGGGCCCACTGAGCAGTTCTTC. The chain is built from TRBV28 and TRBJ2-1, with 7 bases lining up with TRBD2. Germline values: CDR1 MDHEN, CDR2 SYDVKM. The CDR3 contains 17 residues. The ends lost 2 bases at V and 9 bases at J; junction bases unmatched: 16.

This clonotype was observed at least ten times. This chain links TRBV27 with TRBJ1-1, with no clear D. This CDR3 is 14 amino acids long. From germline, CDR1 is MNHEY and CDR2 SMNVEV (reference sequence). V lost 3 bases, J lost 2 bases, and 10 bases lay in between. The CDR3 region has the DNA TGTGCCAGCAGTTTTAGTACGGGAAACACTGAAGCTTTCTTT. Its protein is CASSFSTGNTEAFF.

This clonotype was recorded at least ten times. The rearrangement uses TRBV11-2 and TRBJ2-5; 10 bases align to TRBD1. Germline V gene data show CDR1 as SGHAT and CDR2 as FQNNGV. The junction had 10 bases not matched to a gene; V was cut back by 4 bases and J by 5 bases. The CDR3 length is 16 residues. The CDR3 DNA follows: TGTGCCAGCAGCTCGAACCGGGACAGGGGTGGGGAGACCCAGTACTTC. Residues: CASSSNRDRGGETQYF. The full variable domain, its missing parts supplied by reference TRBV11-2 and TRBJ2-5, is EAGVAQSPRYKIIEKRQSVAFWCNPISGHATLYWYQQILGQGPKLLIQFQNNGVVDDSQLPKDRFSAERLKGVDSTLKIQPAKLEDSAVYLCASSSNRDRGGETQYFGPGTRLLVL.

This clonotype was counted a few times. The V gene is TRBV15, the J gene TRBJ2-7, with D tentatively TRBD1 (7 bases). The CDR3 has 13 amino acids. The ends were cut back, 2 bases at V and 12 bases at J, with 17 bases in the middle. Germline CDR1 reads LNHNV; CDR2 reads YYDKDF (reference sequence). This chain's CDR3 is CATSRRGDSPLYF. The DNA of the CDR3 is TGTGCCACCAGCAGAAGGGGGGACAGCCCGCTGTACTTC. Filled out from reference TRBV15 and TRBJ2-7, the complete variable domain reads DAMVIQNPRYQVTQFGKPVTLSCSQTLNHNVMYWYQQKSSQAPKLLFHYYDKDFNNEADTPDNFQSRRPNTSFCFLDIRSPGLGDTAMYLCATSRRGDSPLYFGPGTRLTVT.

At least ten counts were recorded for this clonotype. This chain connects TRBV3-1 to TRBJ1-1; D possibly corresponds to TRBD1 (6 bases). CDR3 length: 15 residues. Between the trimmed V and J ends, which lost 0 bases and 4 bases, there was a span of 12 bases. CDR1 is LGHDT, CDR2 YNNKEL, per germline (reference sequence). CDR3 protein: CASSQDLTGGTEAFF. CDR3 coding DNA: TGTGCCAGCAGCCAAGATCTGACAGGCGGCACTGAAGCTTTCTTT.

The chain couples TRBV19 to TRBJ1-2, with 7 nucleotides matching TRBD1. The V segment lost 5 bases and the J segment 8 bases; nucleotides outside the gene matches: 5. The germline V gene has CDR1 LNHDA and CDR2 SQIVND (reference sequence). This CDR3 has 12 amino acids. The CDR3 nucleotides are TGTGCCAGTAGTCACTGGGACAGCGGCTACACCTTC. Amino acid sequence: CASSHWDSGYTF.

This clonotype occurred many times. The V and J genes are TRBV9 and TRBJ2-5; 9 bases map to TRBD1. Germline-derived CDR1 and CDR2 are SGDLS and YYNGEE. J gave up 8 bases and V 0 bases, and 8 bases lay outside the gene matches. The CDR3 totals 15 residues. The CDR3 coding sequence is TGTGCCAGCAGCGTAGATGTTGGGACAGGGTCAACCCAGTACTTC. This gives the protein CASSVDVGTGSTQYF.

This clonotype appeared a few times. The junction departs from the called germline gene at one end, perhaps through a read error. V gene TRBV7-7 combines with J gene TRBJ2-5; D unclear. CDR3 size: 13 residues. Germline V gene lookup returns CDR1 SSHAT and CDR2 FNYEAQ (reference sequence). DNA of the CDR3: TGTGCTAGCAGCACTGACCGCCAAGAGACCCAGTACTTC. Amino acid sequence: CASSTDRQETQYF.

The rearrangement joins TRBV11-2 to TRBJ2-7; a possible D gene is TRBD2 (5 bases). V was clipped by 6 bases and J by 9 bases, with 18 bases between them. This CDR3 spans 13 amino acids. Germline loops: CDR1 SGHAT, CDR2 FQNNGV. The CDR3, as DNA: TGTGCCAGCAGACTGGTCCGTAAGGAGGCGCAGTACTTC. Protein product: CASRLVRKEAQYF. The entire variable domain, with the rest obtained from reference TRBV11-2 and TRBJ2-7, is as follows: EAGVAQSPRYKIIEKRQSVAFWCNPISGHATLYWYQQILGQGPKLLIQFQNNGVVDDSQLPKDRFSAERLKGVDSTLKIQPAKLEDSAVYLCASRLVRKEAQYFGPGTRLTVT.

In its sample, this clonotype was seen many times. CDR3 sequence reads: CASSLIPPEAFF. CDR3 DNA: TGTGCCAGCAGTTTAATTCCCCCTGAAGCTTTCTTT. The V gene is TRBV28, the J gene TRBJ1-1, with D unclear. This CDR3 contains 12 residues. Germline V CDR1 and CDR2: MDHEN, SYDVKM. V lost 2 bases, J lost 6 bases, and 7 bases lay in between. Variable domain in full (rest from reference TRBV28 and TRBJ1-1): DVKVTQSSRYLVKRTGEKVFLECVQDMDHENMFWYRQDPGLGLRLIYFSYDVKMKEKGDIPEGYSVSREKKERFSLILESASTNQTSMYLCASSLIPPEAFFGQGTRLTVV.

There are many counts of this clonotype. A read error may produce the germline difference seen at one junction end. The V call is TRBV7-7, the J call TRBJ2-1; D uncertain. The length of the CDR3 is 13 residues. From germline, CDR1 is SSHAT and CDR2 FNYEAQ (reference sequence). CDR3 DNA: TGTGCTAGCAGCTCCGGTCCCACAAGGGAGCAGTTCTTC. Encoded protein: CASSSGPTREQFF.